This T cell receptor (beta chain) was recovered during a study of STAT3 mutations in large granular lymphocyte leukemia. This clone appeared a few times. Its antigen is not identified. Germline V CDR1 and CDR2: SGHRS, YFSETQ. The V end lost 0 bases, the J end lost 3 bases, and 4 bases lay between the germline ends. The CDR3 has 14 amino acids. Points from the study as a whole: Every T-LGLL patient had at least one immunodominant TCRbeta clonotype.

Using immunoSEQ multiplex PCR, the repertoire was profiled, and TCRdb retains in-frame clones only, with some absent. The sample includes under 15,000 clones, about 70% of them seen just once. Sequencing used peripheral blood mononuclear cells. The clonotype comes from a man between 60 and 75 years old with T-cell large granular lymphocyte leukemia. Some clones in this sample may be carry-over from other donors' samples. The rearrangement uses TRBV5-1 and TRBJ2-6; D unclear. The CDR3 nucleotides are TGCGCCAGCAGCTTGGAAGATGGGGCCAACGTCCTGACTTTC. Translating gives CASSLEDGANVLTF. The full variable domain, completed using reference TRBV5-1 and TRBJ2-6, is KAGVTQTPRYLIKTRGQQVTLSCSPISGHRSVSWYQQTPGQGLQFLFEYFSETQRNKGNFPGRFSGRQFSNSRSEMNVSTLELGDSALYLCASSLEDGANVLTFGAGSRLTVL.